This T cell receptor beta chain was profiled in a study of T cell responses to AZD1222 COVID-19 vaccine (dated by TCRdb to the early 2020s). Broadly, across the study: TCR sequencing was performed for over 230 trial participants, of whom approximately 200 were given two doses of AZD1222 and approximately 25 were given two doses of MenACWY control vaccine. Trial participants were enrolled into age subgroups of 18-55, 56-69 and 70-plus years, which contained 148, 28 and 57 TCR-sequenced participants, respectively.

The germline ends are 14 bases apart after V is trimmed by 4 bases and J by 3 bases. CDR1 and CDR2 are drawn from the germline V gene: SGHTA, FQGNSA. The CDR3 goes from the cysteine to the phenylalanine over 15 residues. Only CDR3 DNA remains: 45 bases, in frame from the first base. The CDR3 regions of human TCRbeta chains were analyzed by immunosequencing. For the original study's pipeline: TCRs in the repertoires were compared against a reference library of SARS-CoV-2-specific TCRs that had been generated with the MIRA antigen-specificity platform. Breadth meant the fraction of unique TCRs that were SARS-CoV-2-associated, whereas depth meant the fraction of total T cells that were SARS-CoV-2-associated. Using the MIRA data, each spike-specific TCR was mapped to the spike region that the TCR reacts to and placed in a CD4 or CD8 class. Log10-transformed breadth and depth values were compared by one-way ANOVA with Sidak's multiple comparisons tests. What TCRdb holds here is the immuneACCESS table cut down to in-frame rearrangements. Part of the clones is not present; checked against another copy, under half of the missing clones reflect an unresolved V gene, and the others are unexplained. The D gene and trimming were derived from the DNA, and the V and J assignments and clone size from that table. Across this sample there are 130,000 or so clones, with over 75% seen only once. The ten largest clones take up more than 3.5% of the sample.

Beyond this particular receptor, the publication reports: The whole spike protein was spanned by vaccine-associated CD4 TCRs, and dominant responses were seen in regions 160-218 and 743-854. Because no samples from the day 14 peak response were available, repertoires could be characterized only after the peak T cell response. After two AZD1222 doses, spike-specific TCR breadth and depth were significantly higher than at day 0 and than in MenACWY recipients. Participants were mostly white British, with more females than males. The authors suggested clonal diversity may have been underestimated. Conclusions about previously exposed vaccinees are limited, since just a handful of AZD1222 recipients were seropositive for SARS-CoV-2 at baseline. Nearly half of unique spike-specific TCRs reportedly recognized epitopes outside regions mutated in the B.1.351 and B.1.1.7 variants. The 56-69-year group was small, and its depth increase did not reach significance, likely because of low power.

As for this clone: No antigen is known for it. It has no much larger one-base neighbor in the sample; base qualities were not kept.

The time point label, as the study defines it: about 28 days (+/-7) after the second vaccine dose. Per the publication, the treatment or condition label means: meningococcal conjugate vaccine given as trial control. Vaccinee samples came from UK trials COV001 and COV002, including a single-blind randomized controlled phase 2/3 trial of AZD1222 (ChAdOx1 nCoV-19) in healthy adults. For TCRbeta chain sequencing, PBMC samples were collected from trial participants at day 0 and at day 28 after the second dose. The V and J segments used are TRBV7-2 and TRBJ2-3; a weak D assignment points to TRBD2 (7 bases agree). The sequenced sample was peripheral blood, obtained 28 days after the second dose of the MenACWY control vaccine. This sequence was found in an adult who received the MenACWY meningococcal vaccine as a control. In nucleotide form, the sequence is TGTGCCAGCAGCTCCTCGGGGGGCGCGACAGATACGCAGTATTTT. It translates as CASSSSGGATDTQYF.